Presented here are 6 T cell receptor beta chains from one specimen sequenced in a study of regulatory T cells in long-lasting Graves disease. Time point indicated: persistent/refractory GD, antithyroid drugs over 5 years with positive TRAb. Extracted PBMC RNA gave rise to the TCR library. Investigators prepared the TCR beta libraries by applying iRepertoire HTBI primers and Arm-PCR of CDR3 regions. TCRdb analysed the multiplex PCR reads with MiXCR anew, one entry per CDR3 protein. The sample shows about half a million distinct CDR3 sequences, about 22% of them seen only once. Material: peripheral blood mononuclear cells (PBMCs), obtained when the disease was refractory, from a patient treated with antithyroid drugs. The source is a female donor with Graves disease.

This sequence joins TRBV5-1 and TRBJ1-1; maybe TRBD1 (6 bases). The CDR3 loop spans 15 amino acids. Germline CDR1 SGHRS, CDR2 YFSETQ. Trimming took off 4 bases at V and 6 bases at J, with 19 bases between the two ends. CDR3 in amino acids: CASSPERGWVAEAFF. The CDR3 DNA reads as TGCGCCAGCAGCCCCGAGAGGGGGTGGGTCGCTGAAGCTTTCTTT.

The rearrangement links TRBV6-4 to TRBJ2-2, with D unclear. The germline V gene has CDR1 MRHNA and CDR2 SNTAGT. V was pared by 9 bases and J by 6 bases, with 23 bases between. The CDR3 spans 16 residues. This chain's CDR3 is CARDLFPTPEAGELFF. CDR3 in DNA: TGTGCCAGGGACCTATTCCCTACACCGGAAGCCGGGGAGCTGTTTTTT.

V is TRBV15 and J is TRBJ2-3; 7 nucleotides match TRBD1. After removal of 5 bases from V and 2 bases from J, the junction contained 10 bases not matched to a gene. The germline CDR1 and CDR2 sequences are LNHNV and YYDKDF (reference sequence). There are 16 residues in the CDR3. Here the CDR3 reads CATSLRRQGNTDTQYF. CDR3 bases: TGTGCCACCAGCCTGCGACGACAGGGAAACACAGATACGCAGTATTTT.

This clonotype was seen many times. The CDR3 spells CASSARVSSGNTIYF. The CDR3 nucleotides are TGTGCCAGCAGTGCCAGGGTGAGCTCTGGAAACACCATATATTTT. The rearrangement joins TRBV2 to TRBJ1-3; tentatively, D is TRBD1 (5 bases). The CDR3 sequence is 15 residues long. V dropped 4 bases and J dropped 0 bases, with 10 bases sitting between them. The germline CDR1 and CDR2 sequences are SNHLY and FYNNEI.

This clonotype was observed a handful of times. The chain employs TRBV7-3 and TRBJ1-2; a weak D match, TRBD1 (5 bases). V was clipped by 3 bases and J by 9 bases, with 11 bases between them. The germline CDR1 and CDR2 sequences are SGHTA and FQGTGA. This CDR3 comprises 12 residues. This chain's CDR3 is CASSLGGGSYTF. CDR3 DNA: TGTGCCAGCAGCTTGGGGGGAGGGAGCTACACCTTC.

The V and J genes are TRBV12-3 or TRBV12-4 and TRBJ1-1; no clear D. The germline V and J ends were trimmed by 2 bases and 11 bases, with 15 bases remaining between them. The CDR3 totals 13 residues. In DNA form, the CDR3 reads TGTGCCAGCAGTTTAACTCCCTCCCGTGCGGCTTTCTTT. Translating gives CASSLTPSRAAFF.